Below, 8 T cell receptor beta chains from the same sample are listed, as sequenced in a study of blood T cells in healthy people across ages. Combining a sample-barcoded 5' primer with a J-beta primer mix, a second PCR ran for roughly 6 to 12 cycles. TCRdb independently ran MiXCR on the 5' RACE reads; one entry per CDR3 protein. Of some 1,000,000 distinct CDR3 sequences detected, less than 25% appear once; the ten largest clones hold approximately 0.75%. The same data also went into a second study, on T cells of mothers and their children.

Specimen: blood. The receptors stem from a girl aged 2-10 years in good health.

The V call is TRBV5-1, the J call TRBJ1-2, with D uncertain. Per the germline V gene, CDR1 is SGHRS and CDR2 is YFSETQ. The CDR3 contains 13 residues. Trimming cost V 4 bases and J 4 bases, with 11 bases left between them. The CDR3 loop reads CASSDDGFYGYTF. The CDR3 nucleotides are TGCGCCAGCAGCGACGACGGATTCTATGGCTACACCTTC.

This clonotype was observed a handful of times. The chain has TRBV12-3 or TRBV12-4 and TRBJ2-5; tentatively, D is TRBD2 (7 bases). V lost 6 bases and J 3 bases, leaving 11 bases between the germline ends. The CDR3 is made up of 13 amino acids. The DNA of the CDR3 is TGTGCCAGCAGAGGGGGGGGGAAAGAGACCCAGTACTTC. This sequence encodes CASRGGGKETQYF.

CDR3 protein: CASSYPDYPYEQYF. Here the CDR3 DNA reads TGTGCCAGCAGTTACCCCGACTACCCCTACGAGCAGTACTTC. J is TRBJ2-7 and V is TRBV6-2 or TRBV6-3; tentative D call: TRBD2 (5 bases). This CDR3 region has 14 residues. Germline CDR1 reads MNHEY; CDR2 reads SVGEGT. The V and J ends lost 2 bases and 2 bases respectively, with 10 bases between them.

V gene TRBV13 combines with J gene TRBJ1-2; TRBD1 aligns across 8 bases. V dropped 4 bases and J dropped 1; count of bases not matched to a gene: 5. The germline V gene has CDR1 PRHDT and CDR2 FYEKMQ (reference sequence). The CDR3 totals 15 residues. The CDR3: CASSSGQGLNYGYTF. The CDR3, as DNA: TGTGCCAGCAGCTCCGGACAGGGACTTAACTATGGCTACACCTTC.

This clonotype came up a few times. The rearrangement links TRBV6-5 to TRBJ1-1; D is ambiguous. The CDR3 is 13 residues long. V shed 5 bases and J shed 1 base, with 8 bases lying between them. CDR1 and CDR2 (germline): MNHEY, SVGAGI. CDR3 region: CASSRAPNTEAFF. DNA of the CDR3: TGTGCCAGCAGTCGGGCCCCGAACACTGAAGCTTTCTTT.

This chain joins TRBV12-3 or TRBV12-4 and TRBJ2-7, with 8 positions matching TRBD2. CDR3 size: 14 residues. V gave up 6 bases and J gave up 5 bases; unmatched junction bases: 9. The CDR3 nucleotides read TGTGCCAGCAGCCTGAGCGGGAGTACGAACGAGCAGTACTTC. Its protein product is CASSLSGSTNEQYF.

The rearrangement joins TRBV12-3 or TRBV12-4 to TRBJ2-7; no reliable D call. This CDR3 has 13 amino acids. V lost 3 bases to trimming and J lost 5 bases, with 11 bases between them. CDR3 loop: CASSFSLGDEQYF. CDR3 bases: TGTGCCAGCAGTTTTTCCCTGGGCGACGAGCAGTACTTC.

This clonotype was counted between two and nine times. This chain links TRBV9 with TRBJ2-1; D is possibly TRBD2 (6 bases). The closer fit of TRBJ2-7 to the DNA end suggests the J call may be wrong. The germline CDR1 and CDR2 sequences are SGDLS and YYNGEE. The CDR3 is 14 residues long. The CDR3 protein is CASSGGGIPYEQYF. The CDR3 DNA follows: TGTGCCAGCAGCGGGGGAGGAATCCCCTACGAGCAGTACTTC.